These 4 T cell receptor beta chains were all obtained from the same sample, sequenced in a study of shared clonotypes between healthy human individuals. Generated by immunoSEQ multiplex PCR, the TCRdb table keeps only in-frame clones and is missing some. This sample has 550,000 to 800,000 clones, with less than 95% found just once. The sequenced sample was memory CD8+ T cells from PBMCs. Stated subset: CD45RO+ cells pooled with CCR7-negative TemRA cells. The source of these receptors is a man aged 18 to 30 in good health. Some clones in this sample may be carry-over from other donors' samples.

The CDR3: CAWSVYNQPQHF. The CDR3 nucleotides are TGTGCCTGGAGTGTATACAATCAGCCCCAGCATTTT. V and J are TRBV30 and TRBJ1-5; D ambiguous. This CDR3 region has 12 residues. Germline V gene sequence: CDR1 GTSNPN, CDR2 SVGIG (reference sequence). V gave up 0 bases and J gave up 3 bases, with 3 bases separating them.

V gene TRBV7-9 combines with J gene TRBJ1-2; D gene ambiguous. Germline V gene lookup returns CDR1 SEHNR and CDR2 FQNEAQ (reference sequence). The CDR3 sequence is 13 residues long. V was clipped by 5 bases and J by 4 bases, with 11 bases between them. CDR3 loop: CASSLDGLYGYTF. DNA of the CDR3: TGTGCCAGCAGCCTGGACGGACTCTATGGCTACACCTTC.

The chain recombines TRBV7-9 with TRBJ1-2; 11 nucleotides line up with TRBD1. CDR3 length equals 16 residues. J was trimmed by 2 bases and V by 4 bases; bases with no gene match: 6. CDR1 is SEHNR, CDR2 FQNEAQ, per germline (reference sequence). In DNA, the CDR3 is TGTGCCAGCAGCTCCTACCGGGACAGGGGGAACTATGGCTACACCTTC. This gives the protein CASSSYRDRGNYGYTF.

This chain connects TRBV27 to TRBJ1-1; weak D call: TRBD1 (5 bases). The V gene lost 4 bases and the J gene lost 5 bases, with 26 bases spanning the gap. Per germline, CDR1 MNHEY and CDR2 SMNVEV (reference sequence). The CDR3 has 18 amino acids. The CDR3 coding sequence is TGTGCCAGCAGTTCCCATCCGGTCGTCACAGGTCCGAGAACTGAAGCTTTCTTT. Its protein product is CASSSHPVVTGPRTEAFF.